This T cell receptor (beta chain) was obtained from a study of blood T cell repertoires in COVID-19. Across the study: Nucleic acid was either cDNA or gDNA, and it came from T cells, B-cell-depleted T cells, or PBMCs.

This clone has a handful of counts. V lost 5 bases, J lost 1 base, and 10 bases stayed unmatched. The V gene's germline CDR1 is LNHDA and CDR2 SQIVND (reference sequence). This CDR3 is 17 amino acids long. Per the original methods: Nucleated cell number was recorded as an estimate derived from reference gene primer amplification. Method: immunoSEQ multiplex PCR; TCRdb's copy keeps in-frame clones and lacks some. V and J calls and clone size are copied from that table; D and trimming were computed from the DNA. This sample has 250,000 to 400,000 clones; approximately 88% occur once, and the top ten carry 1.5% to 2%.

The source of this sequence is a young woman with COVID-19, enrolled during active disease. Source material: peripheral blood. V and J are TRBV19 and TRBJ1-3, with 8 bases matching TRBD1. In DNA, the CDR3 is TGTGCCAGTAGTGCCCAGAACAGGGGGAAGTCTGGAAACACCATATATTTT. This sequence encodes CASSAQNRGKSGNTIYF.